The 18 T cell receptor beta chains below come from one sample, sequenced in a study of blood T cells in healthy people across ages. The use of a sample-barcoded 5' primer and a J-beta primer mix characterized a second PCR of roughly 6 to 11 cycles. TCRdb re-analysed the 5' RACE reads in MiXCR, keeping a single row per CDR3 protein. Of 1.5 million to 2 million distinct CDR3 sequences listed, around 35% were seen once; the top ten hold around 11%. Input material: blood. The source is a woman younger than 45 in good health.

The chain is built from TRBV10-3 and TRBJ2-2, with D hard to call. V shed 2 bases and J shed 7 bases, with 5 bases lying between them. The CDR3 has 12 amino acids. CDR1 is ENHRY, CDR2 SYGVKD, per germline. The CDR3 coding sequence is TGTGCCATCAGTGAGACCGTCGGGGAGCTGTTTTTT. It specifies CAISETVGELFF.

This clonotype was recorded many times. V and J are TRBV29-1 and TRBJ1-1; D remains ambiguous. Deletions cut 7 bases from V and 1 base from J, with 13 bases between. The CDR3 is 13 amino acids. Germline values: CDR1 SQVTM, CDR2 ANQGSEA. In DNA, the CDR3 is TGCAGCGCGTCGGACTATGGGAACACTGAAGCTTTCTTT. Amino acids: CSASDYGNTEAFF.

This clonotype was recorded a few times. V gene TRBV18 combines with J gene TRBJ1-5; D is unclear. Germline V CDR1 and CDR2: KGHSH, LQKENI. This CDR3 contains 16 residues. Trimming shortened V by 3 bases and J by 0 bases, and 12 bases separated the two germline ends. The chain's CDR3 is CASSPNQVHSNQPQHF. CDR3 nucleotides: TGTGCCAGCTCACCTAATCAGGTTCATAGCAATCAGCCCCAGCATTTT.

The V gene is TRBV6-4, the J gene TRBJ2-1, with a weak D call TRBD1 (6 bases). The CDR3 sequence is 15 residues long. The germline CDR1 and CDR2 sequences are MRHNA and SNTAGT. The chain's CDR3 is CVRGGQPGQTDEQFF. In DNA, the CDR3 is TGTGTCCGAGGTGGCCAACCCGGACAGACCGATGAGCAGTTCTTC.

This rearrangement joins TRBV6-5 to TRBJ1-1; D not certain. Germline V gene sequence: CDR1 MNHEY, CDR2 SVGAGI. CDR3 length: 13 amino acids. The V and J ends lost 6 bases and 6 bases respectively, with 14 bases between them. CDR3 in DNA: TGTGCCAGCAGCCCCAATTGGAGCGCTGAAGCTTTCTTT. Amino acids: CASSPNWSAEAFF.

As for this clonotype: Possible read error: a much larger clone is one base away. The chain recombines TRBV29-1 with TRBJ2-1, with D tentatively TRBD1 or TRBD2 (5 bases each). The tail of the sequence fits TRBJ2-7 better, so the J call may be wrong. CDR1 SQVTM and CDR2 ANQGSEA come from the germline V gene. The CDR3 covers 10 residues. This CDR3 is CNVGATEQYF. In DNA, the CDR3 is TGCAACGTCGGGGCGACCGAGCAGTACTTC.

This clonotype was detected a few times. The J gene is TRBJ2-7, the V gene TRBV20-1; 8 nucleotides align to TRBD2. Germline V gene sequence: CDR1 DFQATT, CDR2 SNEGSKA (reference sequence). V was clipped by 3 bases and J by 3 bases; unmatched bases: 10. The CDR3 is 15 amino acids. The CDR3 reads CSARPPVREGYEQYF. Written as DNA, the CDR3 is TGCAGTGCTAGGCCCCCCGTTCGGGAGGGCTACGAGCAGTACTTC.

This chain connects TRBV7-2 to TRBJ2-7; the match to TRBD2 covers 10 bases. The V gene end was trimmed by 5 bases and the J gene end by 1 base; junction bases not matched to a gene: 5. This CDR3 contains 15 residues. Germline lookup yields CDR1 SGHTA and CDR2 FQGNSA. The CDR3, as DNA: TGTGCCAGCAGCACCACTAGCGGGGTATCCTACGAGCAGTACTTC. Translating it yields CASSTTSGVSYEQYF.

This clonotype showed up just a few times. The CDR3 nucleotides read TGCGCCAGCAGCTTGGAAGGGACAGGGAGGTCAGAGACCCAGTACTTC. This encodes CASSLEGTGRSETQYF. This chain joins TRBV5-1 and TRBJ2-5; 9 bases agree with TRBD1. The V gene's germline CDR1 is SGHRS and CDR2 YFSETQ. This CDR3 comprises 16 residues. Trimming took 0 bases from V and 4 from J; bases not matched to a gene: 7.

This sequence joins TRBV27 and TRBJ2-3; 12 nucleotides align to TRBD2. CDR3 length: 17 residues. The trim removed 5 bases at V and 2 bases at J, leaving 8 bases unmatched. CDR1 MNHEY and CDR2 SMNVEV come from the germline V gene (reference sequence). CDR3 in DNA: TGTGCCAGCAGTGGGTGGACTAGCGGGGCCCACACAGATACGCAGTATTTT. It is translated as CASSGWTSGAHTDTQYF.

V usage is TRBV6-1 and J usage is TRBJ1-1; D perhaps matches TRBD1 (5 bases). The V end lost 10 bases, the J end lost 7 bases, and 16 bases lay between the germline ends. CDR3 length: 12 amino acids. Germline values: CDR1 MNHNS, CDR2 SASEGT. CDR3 sequence reads: CATMGLGVEAFF. The CDR3 DNA sequence: TGTGCCACCATGGGGTTGGGGGTTGAAGCTTTCTTT.

This clonotype was observed many times. The chain carries TRBV9 and TRBJ2-7; weak D call: TRBD1 (5 bases). CDR1 is SGDLS and CDR2 is YYNGEE in the germline V gene. V was clipped by 0 bases and J by 5 bases, with 9 bases between them. The CDR3 totals 13 residues. The DNA for the CDR3 is TGTGCCAGCAGCGTAGGGCAGGGCGACGAGCAGTACTTC. Protein: CASSVGQGDEQYF.

This clonotype was seen more than once but under ten times. The rearrangement joins TRBV15 to TRBJ2-7, with 12 bases that match TRBD2. This CDR3 comprises 19 residues. CDR1 and CDR2 (germline): LNHNV, YYDKDF (reference sequence). Trimming at V came to 3 bases and at J to 4 bases, leaving 16 bases not matched to a gene. The CDR3 is CATSRAPPILTSGGYEQYF. CDR3 nucleotide sequence: TGTGCCACCAGCAGGGCCCCCCCAATTCTGACTAGCGGGGGATACGAGCAGTACTTC.

This clonotype was detected many times. The DNA of the CDR3 is TGCAGTGCTAGAGGGGATTTTCAGTACTTC. Its translation is CSARGDFQYF. The gene calls are TRBV20-1 and TRBJ2-4; unclear D gene. Germline assignment: CDR1 DFQATT and CDR2 SNEGSKA (reference sequence). The CDR3 consists of 10 residues. The V and J ends lost 1 base and 11 bases respectively, with 6 bases between them.

The V gene is TRBV27, the J gene TRBJ1-5; D gene uncertain. The CDR3 covers 17 residues. Germline loops: CDR1 MNHEY, CDR2 SMNVEV (reference sequence). Trimming shortened V by 0 bases and J by 4 bases, and 16 bases separated the two germline ends. CDR3 DNA: TGTGCCAGCAGTTTATCCGGCAAAGGCATAGGAAATCAGCCCCAGCATTTT. Protein product: CASSLSGKGIGNQPQHF.

Only a few counts were recorded for this clonotype. The chain carries TRBV7-9 and TRBJ1-4; 7 bases agree with TRBD1. The CDR3 consists of 16 residues. V dropped 6 bases and J dropped 2; count of bases not matched to a gene: 9. Germline V gives CDR1 SEHNR, CDR2 FQNEAQ (reference sequence). The CDR3 sequence: CASRPDRLGTNEKLFF. The CDR3 DNA sequence: TGTGCCAGCAGACCGGACAGGTTAGGGACTAATGAAAAACTGTTTTTT.

This chain joins TRBV27 and TRBJ1-5; 8 positions agree with TRBD1. Germline V CDR1 and CDR2: MNHEY, SMNVEV (reference sequence). The CDR3 sequence is 17 residues long. After removal of 6 bases from V and 2 bases from J, the junction contained 12 bases not matched to a gene. The CDR3 DNA follows: TGTGCCAGCAGCCCCCCGGGACAGGTCAGGCGCAATCAGCCCCAGCATTTT. Translation gives CASSPPGQVRRNQPQHF.

CDR3 sequence (DNA): TGTGCCAGCAGCTTATCGACAGGGGGGGCCACTGAAGCTTTCTTT. Translated, it gives CASSLSTGGATEAFF. V and J are TRBV7-9 and TRBJ1-1; 9 bases are a match to TRBD1. J was trimmed by 4 bases and V by 2 bases; bases with no gene match: 5. Germline values: CDR1 SEHNR, CDR2 FQNEAQ (reference sequence). The CDR3 length is 15 residues.